Presented here are 13 T cell receptor beta chains from one specimen sequenced in a study of T-cell reconstitution after alpha-beta-depleted transplantation in children. TCRbeta library preparation incorporated unique molecular identifiers. From the PCR reads, TCRdb called clonotypes with MiXCR, one entry per CDR3 protein. The sample holds about 250,000 distinct CDR3 sequences, about 24% seen once. This sample comprised PBMCs, mostly from graft donor cells, obtained 360 days after TCRalphabeta/CD19-depleted stem cell transplant. The receptor set was obtained from a female patient between 2 and 15 years old who had a stem cell transplant for congenital amegakaryocytic thrombocytopenia, so the T cells may come from the graft donor.

At least ten counts were recorded for this clonotype. V gene TRBV5-1 combines with J gene TRBJ2-1, with 8 bases aligning to TRBD2. Germline V gives CDR1 SGHRS, CDR2 YFSETQ. The CDR3 is 16 residues long. J lost 0 bases, V lost 4 bases, and 6 bases had no gene match. CDR3 sequence (DNA): TGCGCCAGCAGCCGCGGAACTAGCGGCTCCTACAATGAGCAGTTCTTC. Its protein product is CASSRGTSGSYNEQFF.

V usage is TRBV6-1 and J usage is TRBJ2-5; D ambiguous. The V end was cut by 2 bases, the J end by 2 bases, with 27 bases between. The CDR3 loop spans 20 amino acids. Germline CDR1 and CDR2: MNHNS and SASEGT. CDR3 nucleotides: TGTGCCAGCAGTGAATCTTCTCCCTGGCTCTGGTGGGTCAGTCAAGAGACCCAGTACTTC. This encodes CASSESSPWLWWVSQETQYF.

Many counts were recorded for this clonotype. V gene TRBV12-3 or TRBV12-4 combines with J gene TRBJ1-2; weak D call: TRBD1 (5 bases). CDR3 length equals 14 residues. V shed 5 bases and J shed 8 bases, with 18 bases lying between them. The CDR3 DNA is TGTGCCAGCAGTATCGTCAGGGCACCGGGGGGCTACACCTTC. This gives the protein CASSIVRAPGGYTF.

This clonotype was detected a few times. The chain recombines TRBV4-3 with TRBJ2-1; D perhaps matches TRBD1 (6 bases). Between the trimmed V and J ends, which lost 4 bases and 8 bases, there was a span of 15 bases. The germline V gene has CDR1 LGHNA and CDR2 YSLEER. CDR3 length: 14 residues. The CDR3 sequence: CASSLSRGSYEQFF. The CDR3 bases are TGCGCCAGCAGCCTGTCGAGGGGGTCCTATGAGCAGTTCTTC.

Ten or more counts support this clonotype. This chain uses TRBV6-1 with TRBJ2-1, with a possible D match to TRBD1 (6 bases). The CDR3 is 15 amino acids. The V gene lost 6 bases and the J gene lost 0 bases, with 12 bases spanning the gap. Germline V gene lookup returns CDR1 MNHNS and CDR2 SASEGT. The CDR3 spells CASSHGQSSYNEQFF. The CDR3 DNA reads TGTGCCAGCAGCCACGGACAGAGCTCCTACAATGAGCAGTTCTTC.

This clonotype turned up a few times. This chain joins TRBV25-1 and TRBJ2-3, with TRBD2 as a possible D gene (6 bases). V lost 6 bases and J lost 0, with 13 bases in between. This CDR3 spans 15 amino acids. Germline V gives CDR1 MGHDK, CDR2 SYGVNS. The CDR3 nucleotides are TGTGCCAGCAGGGCTAGCGAGCCTAGCACAGATACGCAGTATTTT. Translation: CASRASEPSTDTQYF.

V usage is TRBV7-3 and J usage is TRBJ2-3; D is undetermined. Looked up from germline, CDR1 is SGHTA and CDR2 is FQGTGA. Trimming shortened V by 4 bases and J by 2 bases, and 7 bases separated the two germline ends. The CDR3 is 13 amino acids. CDR3 coding DNA: TGTGCCAGCAGCTCCGACCCCACAGATACGCAGTATTTT. This gives the protein CASSSDPTDTQYF. The full variable domain, with the rest looked up from reference TRBV7-3 and TRBJ2-3, is GAGVSQTPSNKVTEKGKYVELRCDPISGHTALYWYRQSLGQGPEFLIYFQGTGAADDSGLPNDRFFAVRPEGSVSTLKIQRTERGDSAVYLCASSSDPTDTQYFGPGTRLTVL.

Comment on this clonotype: This clone may be a read error of a much larger clone one base away. The rearrangement joins TRBV7-9 to TRBJ2-1, with 9 bases lining up with TRBD2. The trim removed 4 bases at V and 3 bases at J, leaving 4 bases unmatched. The CDR3 is made up of 15 amino acids. Germline V lookup: CDR1 SEHNR, CDR2 FQNEAQ (reference sequence). The CDR3 protein is CASSSRTSVYNEQFF. The CDR3 region has the DNA TGTGCCAGCAGCTCCCGGACTAGCGTCTACAATGAGCAGTTCTTC. The full variable domain, completed using reference TRBV7-9 and TRBJ2-1, is DTGVSQNPRHKITKRGQNVTFRCDPISEHNRLYWYRQTLGQGPEFLTYFQNEAQLEKSRLLSDRFSAERPKGSFSTLEIQRTEQGDSAMYLCASSSRTSVYNEQFFGPGTRLTVL.

The J gene is TRBJ2-7, the V gene TRBV6-1, with TRBD1 matching 7 bases. Germline lookup yields CDR1 MNHNS and CDR2 SASEGT. V lost 6 bases and J lost 3; bases outside the gene matches: 8. This CDR3 spans 14 amino acids. CDR3 DNA sequence: TGTGCCAGCAGCCGCGAAGGGGGCGGCTACGAGCAGTACTTC. The encoded protein is CASSREGGGYEQYF.

In its sample, this clonotype was seen a few times. The chain recombines TRBV6-1 with TRBJ2-2, with 8 bases identical to TRBD1. In germline, CDR1 is MNHNS, CDR2 SASEGT. V shed 5 bases and J 6 bases; nucleotides not matched to a gene: 17. The CDR3 contains 18 residues. DNA of the CDR3: TGTGCCAGCAGTCCGTCCCCCGGGACAGGCTCTTTCGCCGGGGAGCTGTTTTTT. Translated: CASSPSPGTGSFAGELFF.

The rearrangement links TRBV20-1 to TRBJ2-3; possibly TRBD1 for D (5 bases). Trimming left V 0 bases short and J 2 bases short, with 12 bases between. The CDR3 has 15 residues. Germline assignment: CDR1 DFQATT and CDR2 SNEGSKA (reference sequence). CDR3 in amino acids: CSAREDSHDTDTQYF. The CDR3 DNA reads TGCAGTGCTAGAGAAGACAGCCACGACACAGATACGCAGTATTTT.

This clonotype was detected only a few times. The genes are TRBV7-9 and TRBJ2-5, with a possible D match to TRBD1 (6 bases). Deletions cut 1 base from V and 5 bases from J, with 14 bases between. Looked up from germline, CDR1 is SEHNR and CDR2 is FQNEAQ (reference sequence). This CDR3 is 15 amino acids long. The CDR3 DNA sequence: TGTGCCAGCAGCTTAGACCTGGGGGCTTGGGAGACCCAGTACTTC. Amino acids: CASSLDLGAWETQYF.

This clonotype has just a few counts. The chain employs TRBV20-1 and TRBJ2-6; D gene ambiguous. The CDR3 runs to 16 residues. Trimming removed 2 bases from V and 3 bases from J, with 14 bases in between. Germline CDR1 is DFQATT and CDR2 is SNEGSKA (reference sequence). This CDR3 is CSARRLFILGANVLTF. The CDR3 DNA is TGCAGTGCTAGACGGTTGTTTATACTTGGGGCCAACGTCCTGACTTTC.